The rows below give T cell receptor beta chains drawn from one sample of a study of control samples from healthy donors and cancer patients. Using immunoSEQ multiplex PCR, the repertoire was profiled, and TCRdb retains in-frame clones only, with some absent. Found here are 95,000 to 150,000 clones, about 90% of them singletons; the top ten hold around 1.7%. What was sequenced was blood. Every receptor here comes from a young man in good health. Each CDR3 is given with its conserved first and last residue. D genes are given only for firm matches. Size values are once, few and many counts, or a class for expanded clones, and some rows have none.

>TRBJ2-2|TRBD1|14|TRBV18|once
TGTGCCAGCGCCCCACAGGGGTACACCGGGGAGCTGTTTTTT
CASAPQGYTGELFF
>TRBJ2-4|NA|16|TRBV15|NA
TGTGCCACCAGCACCTCAGCCCAGGCCCCAGTAAACATTCAGTACTTC
CATSTSAQAPVNIQYF
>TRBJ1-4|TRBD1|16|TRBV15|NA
TGTGCCACCAGCAGGGACAGGGGAATAACTAATGAAAAACTGTTTTTT
CATSRDRGITNEKLFF
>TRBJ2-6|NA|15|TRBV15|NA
TGTGCCACCAGCAGAGAGACCTCTGGGGCCAACGTCCTGACTTTC
CATSRETSGANVLTF
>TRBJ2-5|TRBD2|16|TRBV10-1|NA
TGCGCCAGCAGTCCATCGGGACTACCTCCGAGAGAGACCCAGTACTTC
CASSPSGLPPRETQYF
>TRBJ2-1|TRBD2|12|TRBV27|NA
TGTGCCAGCAGTCTAGCGGCCAATGAGCAGTTCTTC
CASSLAANEQFF
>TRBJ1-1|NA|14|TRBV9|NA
TGTGCCAGCAGCGGACAGTCCCACGGAGCTGAAGCTTTCTTT
CASSGQSHGAEAFF
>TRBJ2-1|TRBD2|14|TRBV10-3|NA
TGTGCCATCAGTGAAGCGGGAGGGCCCGGTGAGCAGTTCTTC
CAISEAGGPGEQFF
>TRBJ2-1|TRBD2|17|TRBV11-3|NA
TGTGCCAGCAGCTTAGAAATCGGAGGGAGGGCCTACAATGAGCAGTTCTTC
CASSLEIGGRAYNEQFF
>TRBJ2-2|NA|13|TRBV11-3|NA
TGTGCCAGCAGCTCGGGAAACACCGGGGAGCTGTTTTTT
CASSSGNTGELFF
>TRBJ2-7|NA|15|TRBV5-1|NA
TGCGCCAGCAGCTTAAACTCCGGTGGGGTGGAGGAGCAGTACTTC
CASSLNSGGVEEQYF
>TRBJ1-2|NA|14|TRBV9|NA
TGTGCCAGCAGCGTAATGGAGGGTGACTATGGCTACACCTTC
CASSVMEGDYGYTF
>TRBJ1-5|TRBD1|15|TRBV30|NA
TGTGCCTGGAGTGTACCGGGACAGGTGTATCAGCCCCAGCATTTT
CAWSVPGQVYQPQHF
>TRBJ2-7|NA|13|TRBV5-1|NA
TGCGCCAGCAGTCCGCGGAGCTCCTACGAGCAGTACTTC
CASSPRSSYEQYF
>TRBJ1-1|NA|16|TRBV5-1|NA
TGCGCCAGCAGCTTGGCCCCTTCACTGGGAGGCACTGAAGCTTTCTTT
CASSLAPSLGGTEAFF
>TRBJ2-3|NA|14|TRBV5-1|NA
TGCGCCAGCAGTGGGACGGGGCCGACAGATACGCAGTATTTT
CASSGTGPTDTQYF
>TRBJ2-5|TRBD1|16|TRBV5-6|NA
TGTGCCAGCAGCTTGGCGGTGACAGGGCCGTGGGAGACCCAGTACTTC
CASSLAVTGPWETQYF
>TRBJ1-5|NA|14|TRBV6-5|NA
TGTGCCAGCAGCCCAGATAGGAACAATCAGCCCCAGCATTTT
CASSPDRNNQPQHF
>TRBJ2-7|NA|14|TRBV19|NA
TGTGCCAGTAGGCCCCCGGGCGGAGCCTACGAGCAGTACTTC
CASRPPGGAYEQYF
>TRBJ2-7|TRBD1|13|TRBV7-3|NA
TGTGCCAGCAGCTCTGGACAGGGCGGCGAGCAGTACTTC
CASSSGQGGEQYF
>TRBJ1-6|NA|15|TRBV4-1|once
TGCGCCAGCAGCCAAGAATGGGGGGGGGCCCCACCCCTCCACTTT
CASSQEWGGAPPLHF
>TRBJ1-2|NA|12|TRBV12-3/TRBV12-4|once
TGTGCCGCTACAGGGCCTTGGTATGGCTACACCTTC
CAATGPWYGYTF